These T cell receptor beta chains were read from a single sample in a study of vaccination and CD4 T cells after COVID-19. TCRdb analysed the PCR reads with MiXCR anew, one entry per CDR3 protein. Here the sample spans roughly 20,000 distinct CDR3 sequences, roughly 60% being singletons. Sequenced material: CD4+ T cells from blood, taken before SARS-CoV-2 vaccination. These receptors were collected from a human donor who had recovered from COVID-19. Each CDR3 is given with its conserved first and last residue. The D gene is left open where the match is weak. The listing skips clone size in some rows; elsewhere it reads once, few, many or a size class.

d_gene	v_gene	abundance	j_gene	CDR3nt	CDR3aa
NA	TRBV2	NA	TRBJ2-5	TGTGCCAGCAGGGAGGACGGGACCCCAGAAGAGACCCAGTACTTC	CASREDGTPEETQYF
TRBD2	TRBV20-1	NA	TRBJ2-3	TGCAGTGCTAGAGATCTGGGGGGGTTGGATACGCAGTATTTT	CSARDLGGLDTQYF
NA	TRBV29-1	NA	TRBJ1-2	TGCAGCTCTCGGGTAGGGATTAGTGGCTACACCTTC	CSSRVGISGYTF
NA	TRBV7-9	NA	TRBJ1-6	TGTGCCAGCAGCCGTGGACTCATCCCTTCACCCCTCCACTTT	CASSRGLIPSPLHF
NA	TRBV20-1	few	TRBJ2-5	TGCAGTGCTCCTAGTAATAGGGGGAGGGAGACCCAGTACTTC	CSAPSNRGRETQYF
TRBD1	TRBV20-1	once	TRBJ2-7	TGCAGTGCTAGAAGTCAGGGGGCGGGAGAGCAGTACTTC	CSARSQGAGEQYF
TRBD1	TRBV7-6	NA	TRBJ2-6	TGTGCCAGCAGCTTATCCCGATACAGGGGACAAGGCTCTGGGGCCAACGTCCTGACTTTC	CASSLSRYRGQGSGANVLTF
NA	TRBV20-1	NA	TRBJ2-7	TGCAGTCTCGGGGGTTCCTACGAGCAGTACTTC	CSLGGSYEQYF
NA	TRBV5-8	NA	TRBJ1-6	TGTGCCAGCAGCTTGCAGCGGGGTCCAAATTCACCCCTCCACTTT	CASSLQRGPNSPLHF
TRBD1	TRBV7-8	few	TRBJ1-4	TGTGCCAGCAGCTTAAGGGACAGGGGGAATGAAAAACTGTTTTTT	CASSLRDRGNEKLFF
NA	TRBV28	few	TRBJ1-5	TGTGCCAGCAGTTTATCAGGGCCGGAGCAGCCCCAGCATTTT	CASSLSGPEQPQHF
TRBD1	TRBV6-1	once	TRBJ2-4	TGTGCCAGCAGGACCGGGACAGGGAACATTCAGTACTTC	CASRTGTGNIQYF
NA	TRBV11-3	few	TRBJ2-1	TGTGCCAGCAGCTTACTCGGCGGAACCTACAATGAGCAGTTCTTC	CASSLLGGTYNEQFF
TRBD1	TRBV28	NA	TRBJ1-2	TGTGCCAGCAGTTTACAGGGACAGGGATACTACGGCTACACCTTC	CASSLQGQGYYGYTF
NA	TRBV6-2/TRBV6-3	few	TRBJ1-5	TGTGCCAGCAGTTACTCGACAGACACTCAGCCCCAGCATTTT	CASSYSTDTQPQHF
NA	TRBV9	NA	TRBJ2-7	TGTGCCAGCAGCGTAGAAATGAGTACCAACGAGCAGTACTTC	CASSVEMSTNEQYF
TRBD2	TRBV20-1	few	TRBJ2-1	TGCAGTGCTAGCAATCACAGAGCGGGAGGTGAGCAGTTCTTC	CSASNHRAGGEQFF
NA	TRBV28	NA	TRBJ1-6	TGTGCCAGCAGTTTACCTGTAGGCTCACCCCTCCACTTT	CASSLPVGSPLHF
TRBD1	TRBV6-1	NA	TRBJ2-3	TGTGCCAGCAGTCTGGGACAGGGCACAGATACGCAGTATTTT	CASSLGQGTDTQYF
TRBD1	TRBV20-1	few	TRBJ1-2	TGCAGTGCTCGGAACAGGGGGCAGAACTATGGCTACACCTTC	CSARNRGQNYGYTF
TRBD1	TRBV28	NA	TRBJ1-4	TGTGCCAGCAGTCCGTCGGGACAGGGGTCCCGGGCCGGAAAACTGTTTTTT	CASSPSGQGSRAGKLFF
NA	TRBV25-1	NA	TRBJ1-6	TGTGCCAGCAGTGACAGTCAGGGCCCTCAGGGTAGGATCCACTTT	CASSDSQGPQGRIHF
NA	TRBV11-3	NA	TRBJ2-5	TGTGCCAGCAGCTTATCCGATTGGGAGACCCAGTACTTC	CASSLSDWETQYF
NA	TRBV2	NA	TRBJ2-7	TGTGCCAGCAGAGACCTCCGGGACCCAGCTCAGGTCCTCGAGCAGTACTTC	CASRDLRDPAQVLEQYF
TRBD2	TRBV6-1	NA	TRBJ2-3	TGTGCCAGCAGCCGAGCGGGGCTCACAGATACGCAGTATTTT	CASSRAGLTDTQYF
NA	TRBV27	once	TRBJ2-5	TGTGCCAACAGTTTGGGGTGGGACTCAGAGACCCAGTACTTC	CANSLGWDSETQYF
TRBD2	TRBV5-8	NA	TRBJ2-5	TGTGCCAGCAGCCAAAGCGGGATGTACCAAGAGACCCAGTACTTC	CASSQSGMYQETQYF
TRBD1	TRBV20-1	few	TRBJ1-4	TGCAGTGCTAGCCCCTGGACAGGGCTGAATGAAAAACTGTTTTTT	CSASPWTGLNEKLFF
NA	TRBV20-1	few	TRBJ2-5	TGCAGTGCTATCTTCATAACGGCAGGGGAAGAGACCCAGTACTTC	CSAIFITAGEETQYF
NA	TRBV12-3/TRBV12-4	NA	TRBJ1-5	TGTGCCAGCAGTTTAAGGCGGGCTGGGCCGCCCCAGCATTTT	CASSLRRAGPPQHF
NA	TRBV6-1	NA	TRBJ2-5	TGTGCCAGCAGTGTCGATAGGGAGTACCAAGAGGCCCAGTACTTC	CASSVDREYQEAQYF
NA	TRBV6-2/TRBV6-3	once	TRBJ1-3	TGTGCCAGCAGTTACGTCGGCGGAGGGGGAAACACCATATATTTT	CASSYVGGGGNTIYF
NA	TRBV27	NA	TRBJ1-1	TGTGCCAGCAGTTTAAAGGTAAACACTGAAGCTTTCTTT	CASSLKVNTEAFF
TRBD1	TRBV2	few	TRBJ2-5	TGTGCCAGCAGCAGGGGGCATCAAGAGACCCAGTACTTC	CASSRGHQETQYF
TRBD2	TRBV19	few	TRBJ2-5	TGTGCCAGCGGACTAGCGGGAGGTTCCCAGCCGGAGACCCAGTACTTC	CASGLAGGSQPETQYF
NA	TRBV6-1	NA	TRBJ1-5	TGTGCCAGCAGCCCCTCGACGGTGAATCAGCCCCAGCATTTT	CASSPSTVNQPQHF
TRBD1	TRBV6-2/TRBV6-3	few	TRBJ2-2	TGTGCCAGCACCACAGGGGGCCGGAACACCGGGGAGCTGTTTTTT	CASTTGGRNTGELFF
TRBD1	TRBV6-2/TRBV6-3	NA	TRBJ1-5	TGTGCCAGCAGTTCTAAGTGGACAGGGTTTCCGGAATCGCGCAATCAGCCCCAGCATTTT	CASSSKWTGFPESRNQPQHF
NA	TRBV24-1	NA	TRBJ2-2	TGTGCCACCAGCACCCCGGGGCAGGACCTGAACACCGGGGAGCTGTTTTTT	CATSTPGQDLNTGELFF
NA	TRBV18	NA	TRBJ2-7	TGTGCCAGCTCACCCCAATCTGTGGGGGTCGTCGAGCAGTACTTC	CASSPQSVGVVEQYF
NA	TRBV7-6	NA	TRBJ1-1	TGTGCCAGCAGCTCCCGAAGGGGGATGAACACTGAAGCTTTCTTT	CASSSRRGMNTEAFF
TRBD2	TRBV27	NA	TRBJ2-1	TGTGCCAGCAGTTTCCTAGCGGGAGACCTCAGTGAGCAGTTCTTC	CASSFLAGDLSEQFF
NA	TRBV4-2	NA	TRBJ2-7	TGTGCCAGCAGCCAAGATGTGGGGGGTAAGTACGAGCAGTACTTC	CASSQDVGGKYEQYF
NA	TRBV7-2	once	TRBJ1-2	TGTGCCAGCAGCTTTCAGGGGACGGATGGCTACACCTTC	CASSFQGTDGYTF
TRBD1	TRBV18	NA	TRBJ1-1	TGTGCCAGCTCCCCAGGACAGGCCGAAGCTTTCTTT	CASSPGQAEAFF
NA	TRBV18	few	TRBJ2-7	TGTGCCAGCTCAGCTGATCTGACCAGGGACGAGCAGTACTTC	CASSADLTRDEQYF
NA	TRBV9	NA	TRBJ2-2	TGTGCCAGCAGCCGTAGCTTAGTCACCGGGGAGCTGTTTTTT	CASSRSLVTGELFF
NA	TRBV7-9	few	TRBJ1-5	TGTGCCAGCAGCCTGGGACTCCCGGGCAATCAGCCCCAGCATTTT	CASSLGLPGNQPQHF
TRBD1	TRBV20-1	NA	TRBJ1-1	TGCAGTGCTATTAGAAACAGGGGGAATACTGAAGCTTTCTTT	CSAIRNRGNTEAFF
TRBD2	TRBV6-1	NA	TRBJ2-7	TGTGCCAGCCTGGGGCTAGCGGGGGAGCAGTACTTC	CASLGLAGEQYF